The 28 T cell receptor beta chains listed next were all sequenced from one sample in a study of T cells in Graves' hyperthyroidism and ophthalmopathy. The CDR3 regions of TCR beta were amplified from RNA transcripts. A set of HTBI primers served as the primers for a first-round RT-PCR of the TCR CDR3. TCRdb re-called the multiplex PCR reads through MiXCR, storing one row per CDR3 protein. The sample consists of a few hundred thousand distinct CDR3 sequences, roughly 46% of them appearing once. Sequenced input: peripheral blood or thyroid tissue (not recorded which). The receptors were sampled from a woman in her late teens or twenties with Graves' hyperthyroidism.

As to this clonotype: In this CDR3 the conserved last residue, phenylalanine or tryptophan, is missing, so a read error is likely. The CDR3 reads CASSPLGTGKNYGYTL. The CDR3 DNA follows: TGTGCCAGCAGCCCCCTCGGAACAGGGAAGAACTATGGCTACACCCTC. The V gene is TRBV14, the J gene TRBJ1-2; maybe TRBD1 (6 bases). Germline V gene lookup returns CDR1 SGHDN and CDR2 FVKESK. V lost 4 bases to trimming and J lost 2 bases, with 17 bases between them. This CDR3 has 16 residues.

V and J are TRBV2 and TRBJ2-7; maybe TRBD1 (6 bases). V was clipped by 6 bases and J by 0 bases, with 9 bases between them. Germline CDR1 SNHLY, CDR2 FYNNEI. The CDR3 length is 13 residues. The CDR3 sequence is CASRRQDSYEQYF. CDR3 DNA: TGTGCCAGCAGACGACAGGACTCCTACGAGCAGTACTTC.

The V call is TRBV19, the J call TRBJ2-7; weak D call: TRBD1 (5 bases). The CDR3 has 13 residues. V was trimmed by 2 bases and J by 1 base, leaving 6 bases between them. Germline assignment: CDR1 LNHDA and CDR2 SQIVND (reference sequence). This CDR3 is CASSIKGSYEQYF. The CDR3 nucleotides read TGTGCCAGTAGTATAAAGGGGTCCTACGAGCAGTACTTC. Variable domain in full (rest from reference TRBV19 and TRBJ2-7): DGGITQSPKYLFRKEGQNVTLSCEQNLNHDAMYWYRQDPGQGLRLIYYSQIVNDFQKGDIAEGYSVSREKKESFPLTVTSAQKNPTAFYLCASSIKGSYEQYFGPGTRLTVT.

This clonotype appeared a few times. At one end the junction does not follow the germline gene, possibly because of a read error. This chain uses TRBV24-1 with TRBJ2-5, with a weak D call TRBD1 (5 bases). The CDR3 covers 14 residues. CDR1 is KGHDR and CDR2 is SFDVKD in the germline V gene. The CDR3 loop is CASSSPFRTKTQYF. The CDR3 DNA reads TGTGCCAGCAGTTCACCCTTCAGGACAAAGACCCAGTACTTC.

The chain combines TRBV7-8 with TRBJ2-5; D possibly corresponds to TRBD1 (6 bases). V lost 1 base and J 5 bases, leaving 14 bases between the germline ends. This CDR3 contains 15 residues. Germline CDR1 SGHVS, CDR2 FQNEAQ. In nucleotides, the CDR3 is TGTGCCAGCAGCTTAGACAGGGTGAGCCCTGAGACCCAGTACTTC. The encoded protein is CASSLDRVSPETQYF. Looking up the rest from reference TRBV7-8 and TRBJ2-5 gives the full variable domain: GAGVSQSPRYKVAKRGQDVALRCDPISGHVSLFWYQQALGQGPEFLTYFQNEAQLDKSGLPSDRFFAERPEGSVSTLKIQRTQQEDSAVYLCASSLDRVSPETQYFGPGTRLLVL.

This chain's CDR3 is CASSIPGGDSYEQYF. The DNA for the CDR3 is TGTGCCAGTAGTATACCAGGGGGAGACTCCTACGAGCAGTACTTC. V gene TRBV7-9 combines with J gene TRBJ2-7, with 7 bases matching TRBD1. The CDR3 totals 15 residues. From germline, CDR1 is SEHNR and CDR2 FQNEAQ (reference sequence). V shed 9 bases and J 0 bases; nucleotides not matched to a gene: 11.

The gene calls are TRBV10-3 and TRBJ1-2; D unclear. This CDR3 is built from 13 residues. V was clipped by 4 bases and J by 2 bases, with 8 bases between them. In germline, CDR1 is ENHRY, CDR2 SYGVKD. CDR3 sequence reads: CAISAGANYGYTF. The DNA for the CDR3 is TGTGCCATCAGTGCAGGAGCCAACTATGGCTACACCTTC.

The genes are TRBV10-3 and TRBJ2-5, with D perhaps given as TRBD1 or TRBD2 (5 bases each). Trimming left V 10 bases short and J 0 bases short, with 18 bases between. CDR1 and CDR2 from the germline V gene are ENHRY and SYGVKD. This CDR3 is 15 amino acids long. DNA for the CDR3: TGTGCCAGCTCCCCCGGGACGGTGTACCAAGAGACCCAGTACTTC. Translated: CASSPGTVYQETQYF.

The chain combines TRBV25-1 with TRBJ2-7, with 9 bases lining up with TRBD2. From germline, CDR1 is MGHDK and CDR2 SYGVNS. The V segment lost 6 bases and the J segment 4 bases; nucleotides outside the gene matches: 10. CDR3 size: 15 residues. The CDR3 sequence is CASSLVAGALYEQYF. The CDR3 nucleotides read TGTGCCAGCAGCTTGGTAGCGGGAGCATTATACGAGCAGTACTTC.

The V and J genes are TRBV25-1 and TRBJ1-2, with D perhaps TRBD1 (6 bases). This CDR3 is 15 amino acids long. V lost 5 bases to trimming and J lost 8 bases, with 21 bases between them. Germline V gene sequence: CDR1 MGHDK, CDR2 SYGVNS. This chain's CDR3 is CASSLRGRGVPGYTF. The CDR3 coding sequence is TGTGCCAGCAGTTTACGGGGGCGGGGAGTCCCCGGCTACACCTTC.

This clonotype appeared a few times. CDR3: CSATLAGGDTDTQYF. The CDR3, as DNA: TGCAGCGCAACACTAGCGGGAGGCGACACAGATACGCAGTATTTT. J is TRBJ2-3 and V is TRBV29-1; 12 bases match TRBD2. The germline V gene has CDR1 SQVTM and CDR2 ANQGSEA. Trimming at V came to 7 bases and at J to 2 bases, leaving 7 bases not matched to a gene. There are 15 residues in the CDR3.

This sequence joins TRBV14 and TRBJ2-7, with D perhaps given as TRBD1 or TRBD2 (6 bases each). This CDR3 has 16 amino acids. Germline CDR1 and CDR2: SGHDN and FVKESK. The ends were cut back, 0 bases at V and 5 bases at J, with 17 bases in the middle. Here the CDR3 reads CASSQDWGPDYHEQYF. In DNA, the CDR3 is TGTGCCAGCAGCCAAGATTGGGGGCCGGACTATCACGAGCAGTACTTC.

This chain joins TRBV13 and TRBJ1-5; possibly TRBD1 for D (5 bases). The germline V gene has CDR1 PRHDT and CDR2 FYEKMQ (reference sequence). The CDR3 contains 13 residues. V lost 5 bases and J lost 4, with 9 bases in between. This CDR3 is CASSANRNQPQHF. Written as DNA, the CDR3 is TGTGCCAGCAGCGCGAACAGGAATCAGCCCCAGCATTTT.

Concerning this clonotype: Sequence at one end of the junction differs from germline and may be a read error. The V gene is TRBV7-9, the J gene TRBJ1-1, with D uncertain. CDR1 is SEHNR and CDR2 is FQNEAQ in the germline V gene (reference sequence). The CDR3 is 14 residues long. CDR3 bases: TGTACCAGCAGCCAAGCCCTCGTCAACACTGAAGCTTTCTTT. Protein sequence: CTSSQALVNTEAFF.

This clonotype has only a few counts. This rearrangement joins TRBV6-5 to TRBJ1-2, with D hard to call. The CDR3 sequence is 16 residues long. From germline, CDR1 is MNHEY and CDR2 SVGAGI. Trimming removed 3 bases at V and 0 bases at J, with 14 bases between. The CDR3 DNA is TGTGCCAGCAGTTATAATTTGCGGGTAGCTAACTATGGCTACACCTTC. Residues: CASSYNLRVANYGYTF.

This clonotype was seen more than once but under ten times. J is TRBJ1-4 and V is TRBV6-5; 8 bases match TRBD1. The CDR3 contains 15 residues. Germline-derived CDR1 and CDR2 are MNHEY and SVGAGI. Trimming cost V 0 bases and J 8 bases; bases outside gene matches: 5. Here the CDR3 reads CASSYSRDRSEKLFF. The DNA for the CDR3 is TGTGCCAGCAGTTACTCCAGGGACAGGTCCGAAAAACTGTTTTTT.

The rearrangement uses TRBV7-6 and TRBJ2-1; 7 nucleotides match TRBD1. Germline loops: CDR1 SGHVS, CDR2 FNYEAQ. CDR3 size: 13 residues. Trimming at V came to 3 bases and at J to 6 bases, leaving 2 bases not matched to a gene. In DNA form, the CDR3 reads TGTGCCAGCAGCTTCGACAGGGCCAATGAGCAGTTCTTC. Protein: CASSFDRANEQFF.

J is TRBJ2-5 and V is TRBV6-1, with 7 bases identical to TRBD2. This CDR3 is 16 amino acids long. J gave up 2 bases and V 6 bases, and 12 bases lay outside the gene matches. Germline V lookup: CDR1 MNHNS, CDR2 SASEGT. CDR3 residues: CASRILLGAGQETQYF. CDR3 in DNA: TGTGCCAGCAGGATCCTCTTAGGAGCGGGGCAAGAGACCCAGTACTTC.

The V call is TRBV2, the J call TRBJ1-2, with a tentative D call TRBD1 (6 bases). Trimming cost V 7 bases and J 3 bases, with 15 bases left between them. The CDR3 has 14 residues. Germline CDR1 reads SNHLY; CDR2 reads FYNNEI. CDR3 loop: CASKNRVMDYGYTF. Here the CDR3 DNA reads TGTGCCAGCAAGAACAGGGTGATGGACTATGGCTACACCTTC.

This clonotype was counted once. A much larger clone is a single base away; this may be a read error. The CDR3 nucleotides are TGTGCCAGCAGCTTAGTGGGACCTGCTTCCTTT. This translates into CASSLVGPASF. This chain joins TRBV7-4 and TRBJ1-1, with D perhaps matching TRBD1 (5 bases). Germline loops: CDR1 SGHVT, CDR2 SQSDAQ. The CDR3 extends over 11 amino acids.

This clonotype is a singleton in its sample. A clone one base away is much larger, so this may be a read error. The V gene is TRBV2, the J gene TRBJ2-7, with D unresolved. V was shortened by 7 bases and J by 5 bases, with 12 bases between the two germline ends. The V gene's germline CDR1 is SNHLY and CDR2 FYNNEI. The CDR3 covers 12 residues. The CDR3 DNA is TGTGCCAGCAAGGACGGCGACCACGAGCAGTACTTC. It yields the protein CASKDGDHEQYF.

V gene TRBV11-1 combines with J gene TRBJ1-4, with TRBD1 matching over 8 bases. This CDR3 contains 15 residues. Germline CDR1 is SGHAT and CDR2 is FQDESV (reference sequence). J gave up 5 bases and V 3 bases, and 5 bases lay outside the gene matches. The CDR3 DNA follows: TGTGCCAGCAGCTTGAGTACAGGGGGAAATGAAAAACTGTTTTTT. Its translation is CASSLSTGGNEKLFF. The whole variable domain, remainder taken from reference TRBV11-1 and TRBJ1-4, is EAEVAQSPRYKITEKSQAVAFWCDPISGHATLYWYRQILGQGPELLVQFQDESVVDDSQLPKDRFSAERLKGVDSTLKIQPAELGDSAMYLCASSLSTGGNEKLFFGSGTQLSVL.

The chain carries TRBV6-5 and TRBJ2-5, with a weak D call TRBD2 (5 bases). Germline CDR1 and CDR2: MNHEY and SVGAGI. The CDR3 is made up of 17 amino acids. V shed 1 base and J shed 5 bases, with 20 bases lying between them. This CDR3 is CASSYFGPGKDGETQYF. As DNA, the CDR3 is TGTGCCAGCAGTTACTTTGGCCCGGGAAAAGATGGGGAGACCCAGTACTTC.

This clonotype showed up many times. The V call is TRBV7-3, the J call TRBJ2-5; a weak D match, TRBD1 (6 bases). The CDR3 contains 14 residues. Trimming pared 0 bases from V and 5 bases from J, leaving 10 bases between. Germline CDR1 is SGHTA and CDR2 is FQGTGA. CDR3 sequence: CASSLTGGDETQYF. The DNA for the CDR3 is TGTGCCAGCAGCTTAACTGGGGGCGATGAGACCCAGTACTTC.

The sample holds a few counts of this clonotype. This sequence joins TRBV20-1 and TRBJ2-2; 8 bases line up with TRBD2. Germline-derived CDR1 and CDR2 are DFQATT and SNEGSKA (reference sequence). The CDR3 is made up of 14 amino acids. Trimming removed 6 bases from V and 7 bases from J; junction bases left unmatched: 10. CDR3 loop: CSAPPGTSGGELFF. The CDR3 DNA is TGCAGTGCCCCCCCCGGGACTAGTGGCGGGGAGCTGTTTTTT.

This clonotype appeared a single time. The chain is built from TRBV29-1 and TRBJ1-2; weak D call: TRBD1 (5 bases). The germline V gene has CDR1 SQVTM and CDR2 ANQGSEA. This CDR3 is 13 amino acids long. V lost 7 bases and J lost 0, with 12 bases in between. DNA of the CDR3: TGCAGCGCCGTTGGGGGAGCTAACTATGGCTACACCTTC. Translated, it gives CSAVGGANYGYTF.

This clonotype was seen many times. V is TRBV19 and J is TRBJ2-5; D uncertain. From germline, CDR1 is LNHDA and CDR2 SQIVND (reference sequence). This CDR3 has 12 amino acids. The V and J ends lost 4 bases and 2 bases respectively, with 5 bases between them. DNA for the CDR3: TGTGCCAGTAGTAGCAATCAAGAGACCCAGTACTTC. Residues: CASSSNQETQYF. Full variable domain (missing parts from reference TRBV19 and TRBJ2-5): DGGITQSPKYLFRKEGQNVTLSCEQNLNHDAMYWYRQDPGQGLRLIYYSQIVNDFQKGDIAEGYSVSREKKESFPLTVTSAQKNPTAFYLCASSSNQETQYFGPGTRLLVL.

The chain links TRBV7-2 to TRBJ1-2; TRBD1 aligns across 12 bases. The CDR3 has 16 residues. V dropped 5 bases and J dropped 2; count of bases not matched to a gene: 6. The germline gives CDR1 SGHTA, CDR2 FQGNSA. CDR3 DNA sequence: TGTGCCAGCAGCCGGGACAGGGGGCGCGTAAACTATGGCTACACCTTC. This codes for CASSRDRGRVNYGYTF.